This entry lists 21 T cell receptor beta chains sequenced from one sample in a study of CD8 T cells in ankylosing spondylitis. TCRdb processed the 5' RACE reads anew with MiXCR; each CDR3 protein has one entry. The sample includes tens of thousands of distinct CDR3 sequences, around 2.9% of them seen just once. The source material was blood, either unsorted or a sorted T cell fraction (not recorded which). These receptor sequences come from a male donor with ankylosing spondylitis or in good health (not recorded which).

This clonotype was found many times. The genes are TRBV9 and TRBJ2-1; tentative D call: TRBD2 (6 bases). The CDR3 sequence is 16 residues long. Germline V gene data show CDR1 as SGDLS and CDR2 as YYNGEE. Trimming removed 4 bases at V and 7 bases at J, with 21 bases between. The CDR3 region has the DNA TGTGCCAGCAGCAGAACGACCGGGACTGGTCTAAATGAGCAGTTCTTC. As protein: CASSRTTGTGLNEQFF.

This clonotype has at least ten counts. The V call is TRBV9, the J call TRBJ2-5; D is ambiguous. With 3 bases removed from V and 5 bases from J, the gap between germline ends came to 11 bases. This CDR3 has 13 amino acids. The V gene's germline CDR1 is SGDLS and CDR2 YYNGEE. The CDR3 coding sequence is TGTGCCAGCAGCGCGGTAGCATGGGAGACCCAGTACTTC. Translating gives CASSAVAWETQYF.

This clonotype was counted at least ten times. The genes are TRBV9 and TRBJ2-7; 8 nucleotides match TRBD2. Germline-derived CDR1 and CDR2 are SGDLS and YYNGEE. With 0 bases clipped from V and 3 bases from J, the junction kept 2 bases outside the gene matches. CDR3 size: 14 residues. CDR3 residues: CASSVGGRSYEQYF. CDR3 in DNA: TGTGCCAGCAGCGTAGGCGGGAGGAGCTACGAGCAGTACTTC.

This clonotype has a count of ten or more. The chain links TRBV9 to TRBJ1-1; no clear D. With 4 bases removed from V and 0 bases from J, the gap between germline ends came to 10 bases. The length of the CDR3 is 14 residues. The V gene's germline CDR1 is SGDLS and CDR2 YYNGEE. CDR3 DNA: TGTGCCAGCAGCACACAAGTACTGAACACTGAAGCTTTCTTT. Amino acids: CASSTQVLNTEAFF.

This clonotype was counted at least ten times. A much larger clone is a single base away; this may be a read error. The rearrangement uses TRBV9 and TRBJ1-3; 8 bases are a match to TRBD1. Germline-derived CDR1 and CDR2 are SGDLS and YYNGEE. The ends lost 3 bases at V and 2 bases at J; junction bases unmatched: 4. CDR3 size: 15 residues. CDR3 bases: TGTGCCAGCAGCGAAACGACAGGGGCTGGAAACACCATATATTTT. Translation gives CASSETTGAGNTIYF.

This clonotype was seen a handful of times. The chain joins TRBV9 to TRBJ1-1; TRBD1 matches 9 bases. Losses at the gene ends were 2 bases for V and 11 bases for J; bases not matched to a gene: 7. The CDR3 runs 13 residues. CDR1 is SGDLS and CDR2 is YYNGEE in the germline V gene. The CDR3 region is CASSVDRDRAAFF. CDR3 nucleotide sequence: TGTGCCAGCAGCGTGGACAGGGACAGGGCGGCTTTCTTT.

This clonotype was seen many times. J is TRBJ2-1 and V is TRBV9; 13 nucleotides agree with TRBD2. Trimming removed 3 bases from V and 6 bases from J; junction bases left unmatched: 3. Germline V gives CDR1 SGDLS, CDR2 YYNGEE. The CDR3 is 15 residues long. DNA of the CDR3: TGTGCCAGCAGCGCCGGACTAGCGGGAGTCAATGAGCAGTTCTTC. It codes for CASSAGLAGVNEQFF.

Ten or more counts support this clonotype. The V gene is TRBV9, the J gene TRBJ1-2, with D maybe TRBD1 (5 bases). Looked up from germline, CDR1 is SGDLS and CDR2 is YYNGEE. The CDR3 loop spans 13 amino acids. The V gene lost 4 bases and the J gene lost 8 bases, with 15 bases spanning the gap. CDR3 bases: TGTGCCAGCAGCCCCGGGACCTCGGCGGGCTACACCTTC. Its translation is CASSPGTSAGYTF.

This clonotype was seen ten or more times. CDR3 sequence: CARKRRATTDTQYF. Here the CDR3 DNA reads TGTGCCAGAAAGAGGCGGGCAACGACAGATACGCAGTATTTT. The chain combines TRBV6-1 with TRBJ2-3; a possible D gene is TRBD2 (5 bases). Germline V gives CDR1 MNHNS, CDR2 SASEGT. The CDR3 is made up of 14 amino acids. Trimming shortened V by 9 bases and J by 3 bases, and 16 bases separated the two germline ends.

Ten or more counts support this clonotype. The V gene is TRBV9, the J gene TRBJ2-1; D tentatively fits TRBD1 or TRBD2 (6 bases each). V shed 5 bases and J shed 10 bases, with 10 bases lying between them. The CDR3 totals 11 residues. In germline, CDR1 is SGDLS, CDR2 YYNGEE. CDR3 nucleotide sequence: TGTGCCAGCAGTGGGGGGACAGAGCAGTTCTTC. Encoded protein: CASSGGTEQFF.

This clonotype came up many times. This chain joins TRBV9 and TRBJ2-6, with TRBD2 identical over 8 bases. Germline assignment: CDR1 SGDLS and CDR2 YYNGEE. V shed 3 bases and J 0 bases; nucleotides not matched to a gene: 17. The CDR3 totals 21 residues. CDR3 loop: CASSAPPGRGLFDSGANVLTF. The CDR3 coding sequence is TGTGCCAGCAGCGCTCCCCCCGGGAGGGGGTTATTCGACTCTGGGGCCAACGTCCTGACTTTC.

This clonotype showed up many times. The V call is TRBV9, the J call TRBJ2-3, with 11 bases matching TRBD2. Per the germline V gene, CDR1 is SGDLS and CDR2 is YYNGEE. V shed 4 bases, J shed 4 bases, and the junction held 11 bases outside the gene matches. The CDR3 contains 17 residues. The CDR3 DNA is TGTGCCAGCAGCCCCTTGATAGCGGGAGGGTCCGCAGATACGCAGTATTTT. It is translated as CASSPLIAGGSADTQYF.

This clonotype was seen at least ten times. This chain links TRBV9 with TRBJ2-3; the match to TRBD2 covers 9 bases. The CDR3 loop spans 16 amino acids. In germline, CDR1 is SGDLS, CDR2 YYNGEE. Trimming at V came to 0 bases and at J to 3 bases, leaving 5 bases not matched to a gene. CDR3 loop: CASSVGGRAQTDTQYF. CDR3 bases: TGTGCCAGCAGCGTAGGCGGGAGGGCCCAGACAGATACGCAGTATTTT. Filled out from reference TRBV9 and TRBJ2-3, the complete variable domain reads DSGVTQTPKHLITATGQRVTLRCSPRSGDLSVYWYQQSLDQGLQFLIQYYNGEERAKGNILERFSAQQFPDLHSELNLSSLELGDSALYFCASSVGGRAQTDTQYFGPGTRLTVL.

This clonotype was seen at least ten times. This chain uses TRBV9 with TRBJ2-1, with D possibly matching TRBD2 (6 bases). V lost 0 bases to trimming and J lost 2 bases, with 15 bases between them. The CDR3 totals 17 residues. Germline-derived CDR1 and CDR2 are SGDLS and YYNGEE. CDR3 amino acids: CASSVVPGAATYNEQFF. Here the CDR3 DNA reads TGTGCCAGCAGCGTAGTTCCGGGAGCTGCAACCTACAATGAGCAGTTCTTC.

In its sample, this clonotype was seen many times. The rearrangement uses TRBV9 and TRBJ1-1; no clear D gene. This CDR3 is built from 13 residues. Germline CDR1 and CDR2: SGDLS and YYNGEE. The germline V and J ends were trimmed by 6 bases and 1 base, with 10 bases remaining between them. CDR3 DNA sequence: TGTGCCAGCAACCGCGAGGGGAACACTGAAGCTTTCTTT. Translation: CASNREGNTEAFF.

The rearrangement links TRBV9 to TRBJ2-5; maybe TRBD2 (5 bases). The CDR3 spans 15 residues. V lost 3 bases to trimming and J lost 7 bases, with 19 bases between them. The germline V gene has CDR1 SGDLS and CDR2 YYNGEE. The CDR3 protein is CASSGSRLVSGTQYF. The CDR3 DNA is TGTGCCAGCAGCGGGTCCCGGCTAGTAAGCGGGACCCAGTACTTC.

This clonotype came up many times. The gene calls are TRBV9 and TRBJ2-1; 7 bases fit TRBD2. CDR1 SGDLS and CDR2 YYNGEE come from the germline V gene. The J segment lost 3 bases and the V segment lost 4 bases, leaving 16 bases of the junction unmatched. CDR3 size: 18 residues. The CDR3 loop is CASSPRGSGWGGYNEQFF. Here the CDR3 DNA reads TGTGCCAGCAGCCCCCGCGGTAGCGGGTGGGGTGGCTACAATGAGCAGTTCTTC.

As concerns this clonotype: Just one base apart from a much larger clone, this may be a read error. V is TRBV9 and J is TRBJ2-1, with D perhaps TRBD1 (6 bases). CDR1 and CDR2 from the germline V gene are SGDLS and YYNGEE. CDR3 length equals 15 residues. The CDR3 spells CASSGATGLNNKQFF. The CDR3 region has the DNA TGTGCCAGCAGCGGCGCAACAGGGTTGAACAATAAGCAGTTCTTC. Variable domain in full (rest from reference TRBV9 and TRBJ2-1): DSGVTQTPKHLITATGQRVTLRCSPRSGDLSVYWYQQSLDQGLQFLIQYYNGEERAKGNILERFSAQQFPDLHSELNLSSLELGDSALYFCASSGATGLNNKQFFGPGTRLTVL.

This clonotype was recorded at least ten times. The chain has TRBV9 and TRBJ1-3; the D gene is possibly TRBD1 (5 bases). Germline CDR1 is SGDLS and CDR2 is YYNGEE. The CDR3 length is 15 residues. The germline V and J ends were trimmed by 4 bases and 3 bases, with 14 bases remaining between them. The CDR3 bases are TGTGCCAGCAGCCCCGACAGCCTGGGTGGAAACACCATATATTTT. This translates into CASSPDSLGGNTIYF.

Ten or more counts support this clonotype. The rearrangement joins TRBV21-1 to TRBJ2-3; the table's D call TRBD1 went unverified against the DNA. TRBV21-1 is a recognized pseudogene. This CDR3 is 16 amino acids long. In DNA form, the CDR3 reads TGTGCCAGCAGCAAGATATTATGGACAATCACAGATACGCAGTATTTT. Protein: CASSKILWTITDTQYF.

This clonotype was detected many times. The J gene is TRBJ2-3, the V gene TRBV9, with 14 bases aligning to TRBD2. CDR1 is SGDLS and CDR2 is YYNGEE in the germline V gene. This CDR3 has 17 amino acids. V trimming: 3 bases; J trimming: 4 bases; junction bases outside the gene matches: 7. The CDR3 protein is CASSASRLAGGADTQYF. The DNA of the CDR3 is TGTGCCAGCAGCGCGTCCAGACTAGCGGGAGGGGCAGATACGCAGTATTTT.